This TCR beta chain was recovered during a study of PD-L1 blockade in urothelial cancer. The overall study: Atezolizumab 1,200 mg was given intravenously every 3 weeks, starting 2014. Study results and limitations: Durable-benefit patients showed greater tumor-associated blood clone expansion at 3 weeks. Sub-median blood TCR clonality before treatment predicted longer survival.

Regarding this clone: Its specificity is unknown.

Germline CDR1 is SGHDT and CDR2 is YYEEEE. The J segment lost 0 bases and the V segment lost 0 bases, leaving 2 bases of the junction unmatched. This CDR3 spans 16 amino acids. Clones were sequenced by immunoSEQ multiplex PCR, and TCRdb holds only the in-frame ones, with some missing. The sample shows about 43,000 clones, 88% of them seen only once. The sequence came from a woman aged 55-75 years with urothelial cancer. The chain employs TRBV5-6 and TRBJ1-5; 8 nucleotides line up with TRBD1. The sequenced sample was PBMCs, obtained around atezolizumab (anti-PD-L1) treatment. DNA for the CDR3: TGTGCCAGCAGCTTGGCGGGACAGGTTAGCAATCAGCCCCAGCATTTT. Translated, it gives CASSLAGQVSNQPQHF.